This T cell receptor beta chain came from a study of blood T cell repertoires in COVID-19 (dated by TCRdb to the early 2020s). Study-wide context: Collaborator samples came from the United States, Italy and Spain and covered acute and convalescent phases of COVID-19. The material from the prospective study consisted of cDNA or gDNA derived from T cells, B-cell-depleted T cells, or PBMCs. Deeply sampled blood TCRbeta repertoires from subjects exposed to, actively infected with, or recovered from COVID-19 were included in the dataset. The repertoires were released in a freely available public database intended as a resource for research on the immune response to SARS-CoV-2. Samples were obtained from the ongoing ImmuneRACE study (first 160 participants) and from about 1,300 subjects provided by 6 global collaborators. A de-identified subject ID, COVID-19 status, age in years and sex were almost always included in the sample metadata. HLA class I and class II types, where available, came from metadata supplied by the sample provider rather than from assay-based typing. The research as a whole found: Clinical and demographic metadata were provided uncurated, with the amount varying by source and participant.

Whole blood was collected in K2EDTA tubes by collaborating institutions according to the institutions' own protocols. Collaborator samples were shipped for TCRbeta analysis as frozen whole blood, isolated PBMCs, or DNA extracted from either sample type. TCRbeta CDR3 regions were amplified from genomic DNA using the immunoSEQ Assay, a bias-controlled multiplex PCR. The authors' analysis ran thus. Within the assay, amplification of reference gene primers was used to estimate how many nucleated cells each sample contained. Sequence reads were collapsed and filtered to measure the absolute abundance of every unique TCRbeta CDR3 rearrangement. For each sample, productive Simpson clonality was calculated as the square root of Simpson's diversity index over productive rearrangements. This immuneACCESS table, as held by TCRdb, lists in-frame sequences with V and J called but not all clones. Of the missing ones, under half trace to an unresolved V gene in checked studies; the others have no known cause. That table supplies the V and J calls and clone size; D and trimming were determined from the DNA. This sample lists around 230,000 clones; about 85% were detected once. Of the sample, roughly 0.7% is held by the ten largest clones.

Concerning this clone: Its antigen remains unidentified. Base qualities are not provided; no much larger clone lies one nucleotide away.

The clonotype comes from a man aged 35 to 55 with acute or convalescent COVID-19. Input material: peripheral blood.

The CDR3 sequence is CASRKFVRTAGDQPQHF. The DNA sequence is TGTGCCAGCAGGAAATTTGTTCGGACAGCCGGGGATCAGCCCCAGCATTTT. In this chain, TRBV2 is recombined with TRBJ1-5; the D segment could be TRBD1, given 6 matching bases. Including the terminal cysteine and phenylalanine, the CDR3 comprises 17 residues. This entry keeps only the CDR3 DNA: 51 bases, framed from base 1. CDR1 and CDR2 (SNHLY, FYNNEI) derive from the germline V gene. Trimming takes 6 bases from V and 5 bases from J, and the germline ends sit 23 bases apart.